The 15 T cell receptor beta chains below come from one sample, sequenced in a study of cytomegalovirus exposure and HLA in healthy donors. The method was immunoSEQ multiplex PCR; TCRdb's version includes in-frame clones alone and lacks a portion of them. The sample holds some 210,000 clones, roughly 85% seen once. The sequencing input was PBMCs. The receptor source for this set is a woman aged 18 to 35 in good health and CMV-seronegative.

The chain recombines TRBV2 with TRBJ2-1; D uncertain. The CDR3 covers 13 residues. Germline V gene data show CDR1 as SNHLY and CDR2 as FYNNEI. Between the trimmed V and J ends, which lost 8 bases and 4 bases, there was a span of 12 bases. The CDR3 protein is CASGSKAYNEQFF. The CDR3 coding sequence is TGTGCCAGCGGCAGCAAAGCGTACAATGAGCAGTTCTTC.

In regard to this clone: Its ends do not fully match the called genes, so a read error is possible. This chain links TRBV29-1 with TRBJ1-5; D gene ambiguous. This CDR3 has 13 residues. CDR1 is SQVTM and CDR2 is ANQGSEA in the germline V gene. The CDR3 region is CSVEETLRGPQHF. CDR3 nucleotide sequence: TGCAGCGTGGAAGAGACACTTCGGGGGCCCCAGCATTTT.

On this clone: The identical CDR3 is also encoded by other nucleotide sequences in the sample. The rearrangement uses TRBV11-2 and TRBJ2-3; D uncertain. Looked up from germline, CDR1 is SGHAT and CDR2 is FQNNGV. The V end was cut by 3 bases, the J end by 6 bases, with 4 bases between. This CDR3 has 11 amino acids. The CDR3 loop is CASSLADTQYF. The CDR3 bases are TGTGCCAGCAGCTTGGCCGATACGCAGTATTTT.

This clone was recorded a few times. The chain is built from TRBV2 and TRBJ2-2; D not certain. V gave up 5 bases and J gave up 7 bases, with 8 bases separating them. Germline V gene sequence: CDR1 SNHLY, CDR2 FYNNEI. The length of the CDR3 is 12 residues. The CDR3 bases are TGTGCCAGCAGTCCCGATATCGGGGAGCTGTTTTTT. Encoded protein: CASSPDIGELFF.

The chain couples TRBV5-6 to TRBJ1-2; the D is unclear. CDR1 is SGHDT, CDR2 YYEEEE, per germline. V lost 4 bases, J lost 4 bases, and 8 bases lay in between. This CDR3 spans 12 amino acids. CDR3 protein: CASSDGVYGYTF. The CDR3 nucleotides are TGTGCCAGCAGCGATGGCGTCTATGGCTACACCTTC. The full variable domain, rest sourced from reference TRBV5-6 and TRBJ1-2, is DAGVTQSPTHLIKTRGQQVTLRCSPKSGHDTVSWYQQALGQGPQFIFQYYEEEERQRGNFPDRFSGHQFPNYSSELNVNALLLGDSALYLCASSDGVYGYTFGSGTRLTVV.

The V gene is TRBV27, the J gene TRBJ2-3; D remains ambiguous. Germline assignment: CDR1 MNHEY and CDR2 SMNVEV (reference sequence). The CDR3 extends over 15 amino acids. Trimming removed 6 bases from V and 0 bases from J, with 13 bases in between. CDR3 protein: CASRCPPRSTDTQYF. In DNA, the CDR3 is TGTGCCAGCAGGTGTCCCCCTCGGAGCACAGATACGCAGTATTTT.

This sequence joins TRBV29-1 and TRBJ1-3; the match to TRBD1 covers 7 bases. V lost 6 bases to trimming and J lost 0 bases; unmatched junction nucleotides: 11. Looked up from germline, CDR1 is SQVTM and CDR2 is ANQGSEA. The length of the CDR3 is 16 residues. DNA of the CDR3: TGCAGCGTGAAAACGGGACAGCCCCTCTCTGGAAACACCATATATTTT. The encoded protein is CSVKTGQPLSGNTIYF. Complete variable domain (other parts from reference TRBV29-1 and TRBJ1-3): SAVISQKPSRDICQRGTSLTIQCQVDSQVTMMFWYRQQPGQSLTLIATANQGSEATYESGFVIDKFPISRPNLTFSTLTVSNMSPEDSSIYLCSVKTGQPLSGNTIYFGEGSWLTVV.

This clone has only a few counts. The chain is built from TRBV7-8 and TRBJ2-7; perhaps D is TRBD1 or TRBD2 (5 bases each). The CDR3 has 15 amino acids. Germline V gene lookup returns CDR1 SGHVS and CDR2 FQNEAQ. The V end lost 1 base, the J end lost 2 bases, and 12 bases lay between the germline ends. In DNA form, the CDR3 reads TGTGCCAGCAGCTTAGGGGGGAAACCCGCCTACGAGCAGTACTTC. It translates to CASSLGGKPAYEQYF. Full variable domain (remainder filled in from reference TRBV7-8 and TRBJ2-7): GAGVSQSPRYKVAKRGQDVALRCDPISGHVSLFWYQQALGQGPEFLTYFQNEAQLDKSGLPSDRFFAERPEGSVSTLKIQRTQQEDSAVYLCASSLGGKPAYEQYFGPGTRLTVT.

The rearrangement uses TRBV7-6 and TRBJ2-7; maybe TRBD1 (5 bases). The CDR3 length is 12 residues. Trimming took 6 bases from V and 1 from J, leaving 7 bases between them. Germline CDR1 and CDR2: SGHVS and FNYEAQ. The CDR3 reads CASSPGSYEQYF. In DNA, the CDR3 is TGTGCCAGCAGTCCAGGGTCCTACGAGCAGTACTTC. The full variable domain, completed using reference TRBV7-6 and TRBJ2-7, is GAGVSQSPRYKVTKRGQDVALRCDPISGHVSLYWYRQALGQGPEFLTYFNYEAQQDKSGLPNDRFSAERPEGSISTLTIQRTEQRDSAMYRCASSPGSYEQYFGPGTRLTVT.

This chain joins TRBV28 and TRBJ1-1; D uncertain. Trimming cost V 5 bases and J 1 base, with 14 bases left between them. The germline gives CDR1 MDHEN, CDR2 SYDVKM. This CDR3 comprises 15 residues. This CDR3 is CASSPRSRRNTEAFF. CDR3 sequence (DNA): TGTGCCAGCAGTCCCCGCTCGAGGCGGAACACTGAAGCTTTCTTT.

The CDR3 nucleotides are TGCAGCGTTGAAGATCCGGGACTAGGGGCAGATACGCAGTATTTT. Its protein product is CSVEDPGLGADTQYF. The J gene is TRBJ2-3, the V gene TRBV29-1; 8 positions match TRBD2. From germline, CDR1 is SQVTM and CDR2 ANQGSEA. The CDR3 extends over 15 amino acids. V gave up 0 bases and J gave up 4 bases; unmatched junction bases: 6.

CDR3 sequence: CASSNDRTGTGELFF. CDR3 nucleotides: TGTGCCAGCAGTAACGACAGGACAGGGACCGGGGAGCTGTTTTTT. V usage is TRBV6-6 and J usage is TRBJ2-2; 8 bases align to TRBD1. After removal of 5 bases from V and 5 bases from J, the junction contained 7 bases not matched to a gene. The CDR3 is made up of 15 amino acids. CDR1 and CDR2 (germline): MNHNY, SVGAGI (reference sequence).

This clone was recorded a few times. The rearrangement links TRBV19 to TRBJ1-1; D possibly corresponds to TRBD1 (5 bases). Germline V CDR1 and CDR2: LNHDA, SQIVND (reference sequence). This CDR3 has 14 residues. The germline V and J ends were trimmed by 5 bases and 4 bases, with 14 bases remaining between them. For the CDR3, the DNA is TGTGCCAGTAGTCTCGGGGCCCGGGGCACTGAAGCTTTCTTT. This gives the protein CASSLGARGTEAFF.

J is TRBJ2-7 and V is TRBV29-1; D unresolved. V shed 6 bases and J shed 3 bases, with 9 bases lying between them. Looked up from germline, CDR1 is SQVTM and CDR2 is ANQGSEA. The CDR3 contains 11 residues. The CDR3 sequence is CSVRVGYEQYF. DNA of the CDR3: TGCAGCGTAAGGGTTGGCTACGAGCAGTACTTC.

This clone appeared a single time. Other DNA sequences within the sample encode an identical CDR3. V gene TRBV11-2 combines with J gene TRBJ1-4; 9 bases match TRBD1. CDR1 is SGHAT, CDR2 FQNNGV, per germline. Unmatched junction bases numbered 1, after V lost 3 bases and J lost 5 bases. The length of the CDR3 is 14 residues. This chain's CDR3 is CASSLGQGNEKLFF. The CDR3 nucleotides are TGTGCCAGCAGCTTGGGACAGGGAAATGAAAAACTGTTTTTT.